One sample yielded the 14 T cell receptor beta chains listed below, sequenced in a study of identical twins. TCRdb used MiXCR to reprocess the 5' RACE reads, holding one entry per CDR3 protein. In the table there are about 700,000 distinct CDR3 sequences, roughly 8% of which are singletons. The same specimen was also included in a second study, on yellow fever vaccine responses in identical twins.

The sequenced sample consisted of PBMCs. All receptors come from a woman aged 18-35 years in good health.

This clonotype was detected ten times or more. The V gene is TRBV29-1, the J gene TRBJ1-5; D gene uncertain. The germline gives CDR1 SQVTM, CDR2 ANQGSEA. Trimming pared 7 bases from V and 1 base from J, leaving 8 bases between. The CDR3 extends over 12 amino acids. CDR3 region: CSASSSNQPQHF. The CDR3 bases are TGCAGCGCCAGTAGCAGCAATCAGCCCCAGCATTTT.

This clonotype was detected many times. The V call is TRBV4-1, the J call TRBJ2-5, with D tentatively TRBD2 (6 bases). There are 15 residues in the CDR3. Germline V lookup: CDR1 MGHRA, CDR2 YSYEKL. Trimming left V 6 bases short and J 2 bases short, with 16 bases between. CDR3 coding DNA: TGCGCCAGCAGAAGGGCGGGACGCTTACAAGAGACCCAGTACTTC. This translates into CASRRAGRLQETQYF.

The V gene is TRBV12-3 or TRBV12-4, the J gene TRBJ2-3; D may be TRBD2 (5 bases). The V and J ends lost 2 bases and 4 bases respectively, with 10 bases between them. The CDR3 consists of 14 residues. The CDR3 reads CASSLKWRPDTQYF. CDR3 nucleotide sequence: TGTGCCAGCAGTTTAAAGTGGAGGCCAGATACGCAGTATTTT.

This clonotype was observed many times. The chain recombines TRBV29-1 with TRBJ1-1, with D tentatively TRBD1 (6 bases). Per germline, CDR1 SQVTM and CDR2 ANQGSEA. The CDR3 runs 13 residues. V lost 4 bases and J 1 base, leaving 10 bases between the germline ends. As DNA, the CDR3 is TGCAGCGTTGCAGGGGCTGAGAACACTGAAGCTTTCTTT. It translates to CSVAGAENTEAFF.

In this sample, this clonotype turned up a few times. The CDR3 loop is CASSLGTVTGANVLTF. The DNA of the CDR3 is TGTGCCAGCAGTTTGGGTACAGTGACTGGGGCCAACGTCCTGACTTTC. V and J are TRBV12-3 or TRBV12-4 and TRBJ2-6; D is uncertain. The CDR3 extends over 16 amino acids. Trimming removed 3 bases at V and 2 bases at J, with 11 bases between.

This clonotype came up a few times. The chain has TRBV10-3 and TRBJ2-7; 7 bases line up with TRBD1. The CDR3 runs to 12 residues. V gave up 11 bases and J gave up 4 bases; unmatched junction bases: 8. Germline V gives CDR1 ENHRY, CDR2 SYGVKD. CDR3 region: CASSDREYEQYF. The CDR3 DNA reads as TGTGCCTCCTCCGACAGGGAGTACGAGCAGTACTTC.

CDR3 sequence (DNA): TGCAGTGCTAGAGTGCGCGGGGGGGGGTCTGGGGCCAACGTCCTGACTTTC. Protein: CSARVRGGGSGANVLTF. V and J are TRBV20-1 and TRBJ2-6; TRBD2 matches 9 bases. CDR3 length: 17 amino acids. Germline assignment: CDR1 DFQATT and CDR2 SNEGSKA (reference sequence). Trimming at V came to 1 base and at J to 1 base, leaving 5 bases not matched to a gene.

This clonotype was detected a few times. The CDR3 DNA sequence: TGTGCCAGCAGCCAAGATCTCCTAGCGGGAGGCCCAGATACGCAGTATTTT. Translation: CASSQDLLAGGPDTQYF. The chain combines TRBV4-2 with TRBJ2-3; 11 nucleotides match TRBD2. In germline, CDR1 is LGHNA, CDR2 YNFKEQ. The ends lost 0 bases at V and 4 bases at J; junction bases unmatched: 6. The CDR3 spans 17 residues.

The CDR3 DNA reads as TGTGCCAGCAGTTACTCGCCGGACGGGGAAGATACGCAGTATTTT. Translation: CASSYSPDGEDTQYF. V and J are TRBV6-2 or TRBV6-3 and TRBJ2-3; D might be TRBD2 (5 bases). The germline V and J ends were trimmed by 0 bases and 5 bases, with 12 bases remaining between them. CDR1 is MNHEY and CDR2 is SVGEGT in the germline V gene. The CDR3 covers 15 residues.

The CDR3 loop is CASMRGIYNEQFF. The CDR3 DNA is TGTGCCAGCATGCGGGGGATTTACAATGAGCAGTTCTTC. The chain employs TRBV12-3 or TRBV12-4 and TRBJ2-1; 7 bases align to TRBD2. This CDR3 contains 13 residues. V was clipped by 7 bases and J by 4 bases; unmatched bases: 4.

A few counts support this clonotype. This chain links TRBV12-3 or TRBV12-4 with TRBJ2-2; TRBD2 aligns across 10 bases. Trimming took 6 bases from V and 6 from J; bases not matched to a gene: 10. The CDR3 contains 16 residues. CDR3 loop: CASSSLAGDGAGELFF. In nucleotides, the CDR3 is TGTGCCAGCAGCTCCCTAGCGGGAGATGGGGCCGGGGAGCTGTTTTTT.

V and J are TRBV5-1 and TRBJ2-1, with 8 bases fitting TRBD2. CDR3 length: 14 residues. V gave up 0 bases and J gave up 7 bases; unmatched junction bases: 3. Germline CDR1 SGHRS, CDR2 YFSETQ. DNA of the CDR3: TGCGCCAGCAGCTTGGGGCCTAGCGGGAATGAGCAGTTCTTC. Its protein is CASSLGPSGNEQFF.

This clonotype showed up just a few times. The chain joins TRBV7-2 to TRBJ2-3; 8 bases map to TRBD2. The CDR3 is 17 residues long. Germline-derived CDR1 and CDR2 are SGHTA and FQGNSA. Losses at the gene ends were 5 bases for V and 1 base for J; bases not matched to a gene: 11. The CDR3 here is CASSLSPGGQGTDTQYF. The CDR3 nucleotides read TGTGCCAGCAGCCTAAGCCCGGGGGGGCAGGGCACAGATACGCAGTATTTT.

This clonotype was seen repeatedly, ten times or more. The chain is built from TRBV7-2 and TRBJ2-1; 7 bases match TRBD2. V lost 0 bases to trimming and J lost 6 bases; unmatched junction nucleotides: 8. Germline values: CDR1 SGHTA, CDR2 FQGNSA. This CDR3 region has 16 residues. CDR3 nucleotide sequence: TGTGCCAGCAGCTTAGCGCAACTAGCGAAATTCAATGAGCAGTTCTTC. Translation gives CASSLAQLAKFNEQFF.